This T cell receptor beta chain was sequenced for a study of blood T cell repertoires in COVID-19. For the study at large: Italy, Spain and the United States were the sources of the convalescent and acute COVID-19 samples. T cells, B-cell-depleted T cells, or PBMCs supplied cDNA or gDNA.

Trimming cost V 6 bases and J 9 bases; bases outside gene matches: 6. The CDR3 sequence is 12 residues long. Germline CDR1 and CDR2: GTSNPN and SVGIG (reference sequence). As originally analysed: The authors estimated nucleated cell counts from reference gene primer amplification. This table comes from immunoSEQ multiplex PCR, and its TCRdb copy is limited to in-frame clones, with some not included. D and trimming were read from the DNA, whereas the V and J calls and clone size are those reported in that table. The sample includes roughly 250,000 clones, roughly 80% seen only once; the top ten take roughly 4%.

The receptor comes from a woman between 40 and 55 years old with active or convalescent COVID-19. J is TRBJ2-1 and V is TRBV30; 9 bases line up with TRBD1. Specimen: peripheral blood. The CDR3 DNA reads as TGTGCCTGTGGACAGGGGAAGGGTGAGCAGTTCTTC. This encodes CACGQGKGEQFF.